The 16 T cell receptor beta chains in this list originate from one sample, sequenced in a study of blood T cell repertoires in COVID-19. TCRdb keeps only in-frame clones here, not all; method: immunoSEQ multiplex PCR. The table lists about 330,000 clones, 80% to 90% of them singletons. Material for sequencing was PBMCs or T cells enriched from blood (not recorded which). The receptor source for this set is a man between 25 and 39 years old who had recovered from COVID-19.

The CDR3 DNA is TGTGCCAGCAGAATGGGGACAGAGAACACTGAAGCTTTCTTT. Translation: CASRMGTENTEAFF. V gene TRBV2 combines with J gene TRBJ1-1; the match to TRBD1 covers 7 bases. Germline V gene sequence: CDR1 SNHLY, CDR2 FYNNEI. This CDR3 has 14 amino acids. The trim removed 6 bases at V and 1 base at J, leaving 5 bases unmatched.

The J gene is TRBJ2-5, the V gene TRBV4-1; TRBD2 is a possible D gene (5 bases). The CDR3 consists of 16 residues. Germline V CDR1 and CDR2: MGHRA, YSYEKL. The V end was cut by 1 base, the J end by 0 bases, with 12 bases between. The CDR3, as DNA: TGCGCCAGCAGCCAAGGAGGGCAGAAGTACCAAGAGACCCAGTACTTC. Translation: CASSQGGQKYQETQYF.

The rearrangement links TRBV7-9 to TRBJ2-5; 9 nucleotides line up with TRBD2. With V trimmed by 1 base and J by 4 bases, 7 bases remained unmatched. CDR1 SEHNR and CDR2 FQNEAQ come from the germline V gene (reference sequence). The CDR3 has 16 amino acids. The CDR3 bases are TGTGCCAGCAGCTTAGGCGGCGGGGGGGCTTCAGAGACCCAGTACTTC. This codes for CASSLGGGGASETQYF.

The CDR3 sequence is CASSEWTGRNEQFF. The CDR3 DNA is TGTGCCAGCAGTGAATGGACAGGGAGGAATGAGCAGTTCTTC. The chain couples TRBV25-1 to TRBJ2-1, with 8 nucleotides matching TRBD1. CDR1 and CDR2 from the germline V gene are MGHDK and SYGVNS. The CDR3 runs to 14 residues. V lost 1 base to trimming and J lost 7 bases; unmatched junction nucleotides: 3.

The chain joins TRBV5-1 to TRBJ1-6, with TRBD1 matching 9 bases. Germline V CDR1 and CDR2: SGHRS, YFSETQ. J lost 4 bases, V lost 4 bases, and 6 bases had no gene match. The CDR3 spans 16 residues. The CDR3: CASSLGQGRYNSPLHF. CDR3 DNA sequence: TGCGCCAGCAGCCTTGGACAGGGGAGGTATAATTCACCCCTCCACTTT.

This clone has just a few counts. The J gene is TRBJ2-1, the V gene TRBV7-9, with 13 bases lining up with TRBD2. Germline V lookup: CDR1 SEHNR, CDR2 FQNEAQ (reference sequence). The CDR3 runs to 16 residues. The V gene end was trimmed by 0 bases and the J gene end by 9 bases; junction bases not matched to a gene: 5. This chain's CDR3 is CASSLATSGGYGEQFF. CDR3 bases: TGTGCCAGCAGCTTAGCGACTAGCGGGGGGTACGGTGAGCAGTTCTTC. Supplemented by reference TRBV7-9 and TRBJ2-1, the full variable domain reads DTGVSQNPRHKITKRGQNVTFRCDPISEHNRLYWYRQTLGQGPEFLTYFQNEAQLEKSRLLSDRFSAERPKGSFSTLEIQRTEQGDSAMYLCASSLATSGGYGEQFFGPGTRLTVL.

The V call is TRBV10-1, the J call TRBJ2-3, with 8 bases that match TRBD1. The germline V gene has CDR1 WNHNN and CDR2 SYGVQD (reference sequence). This CDR3 comprises 16 residues. The V and J ends lost 4 bases and 5 bases, in that order; junction bases with no gene match: 11. CDR3: CASSGHTGGIGDTQYF. CDR3 sequence (DNA): TGCGCCAGCAGTGGACATACAGGGGGTATTGGAGATACGCAGTATTTT.

CDR3 in amino acids: CASSIFVPRDKNTGELFF. The DNA for the CDR3 is TGTGCCAGTAGTATTTTCGTCCCCAGGGACAAGAACACCGGGGAGCTGTTTTTT. J is TRBJ2-2 and V is TRBV19, with D possibly TRBD1 on 6 matching bases. Deletions cut 3 bases from V and 1 base from J, with 18 bases between. The CDR3 sequence is 18 residues long. Germline CDR1 reads LNHDA; CDR2 reads SQIVND (reference sequence).

As regards this clone: A much more abundant neighbour one base away suggests this may be a read error. Other DNA sequences in the same sample also yield this CDR3. The rearrangement joins TRBV6-5 to TRBJ1-1; D is possibly TRBD1 (6 bases). Germline V lookup: CDR1 MNHEY, CDR2 SVGAGI. V lost 6 bases and J lost 1, with 9 bases in between. The CDR3 is made up of 13 amino acids. CDR3 bases: TGTGCCAGCAGCTGGGGACAGAACACTGAAGCTTTCTTT. This codes for CASSWGQNTEAFF.

The chain recombines TRBV28 with TRBJ1-2; perhaps TRBD1 as D (5 bases). This CDR3 spans 14 amino acids. The V gene's germline CDR1 is MDHEN and CDR2 SYDVKM. CDR3 DNA sequence: TGTGTCACCGACACAGGACGAGCTAACTATGGCTACACCTTC. Its protein is CVTDTGRANYGYTF.

The V and J genes are TRBV3-1 (or the pseudogene TRBV3-2) and TRBJ2-1; D is possibly TRBD2 (6 bases). Germline loops: CDR1 LGHDT, CDR2 YNNKEL (reference sequence). Trimming removed 7 bases at V and 9 bases at J, with 16 bases between. The CDR3 sequence is 13 residues long. CDR3 in DNA: TGTGCCAGCACCTCTAGCGTTCTTGGTGAGCAGTTCTTC. As protein: CASTSSVLGEQFF.

The chain has TRBV14 and TRBJ2-2; 8 bases are a match to TRBD1. Germline V gene lookup returns CDR1 SGHDN and CDR2 FVKESK. The V and J ends lost 3 bases and 4 bases, in that order; junction bases with no gene match: 7. This CDR3 has 16 amino acids. CDR3 sequence reads: CASSHWTGKGTGELFF. The DNA for the CDR3 is TGTGCCAGCAGCCATTGGACAGGGAAGGGCACCGGGGAGCTGTTTTTT.

The genes are TRBV7-9 and TRBJ1-5; TRBD1 matches at 7 bases. Germline CDR1 SEHNR, CDR2 FQNEAQ (reference sequence). Unmatched junction bases numbered 8, after V lost 5 bases and J lost 7 bases. The CDR3 totals 14 residues. The CDR3 reads CASSPQGSGQPQHF. The CDR3 region has the DNA TGTGCCAGCAGCCCACAGGGGTCAGGGCAGCCCCAGCATTTT.

The chain has TRBV29-1 and TRBJ2-5, with 7 bases that match TRBD1. V dropped 7 bases and J dropped 2; count of bases not matched to a gene: 4. The CDR3 has 12 amino acids. Germline V gene data show CDR1 as SQVTM and CDR2 as ANQGSEA. CDR3 nucleotide sequence: TGCAGCGGCCGGACAGGTCAAGAGACCCAGTACTTC. Its translation: CSGRTGQETQYF. The variable domain in full, completed from reference TRBV29-1 and TRBJ2-5, reads SAVISQKPSRDICQRGTSLTIQCQVDSQVTMMFWYRQQPGQSLTLIATANQGSEATYESGFVIDKFPISRPNLTFSTLTVSNMSPEDSSIYLCSGRTGQETQYFGPGTRLLVL.

This chain uses TRBV10-2 with TRBJ2-7; TRBD1 agrees at 9 bases. J lost 0 bases, V lost 3 bases, and 12 bases had no gene match. Germline loops: CDR1 WSHSY, CDR2 SAAADI. The CDR3 length is 18 residues. The CDR3 nucleotides are TGCGCCAGCAGTGATTTGCAGGGACGGGACAGGGCCTCCTACGAGCAGTACTTC. Its translation: CASSDLQGRDRASYEQYF.

J is TRBJ2-1 and V is TRBV19; 13 bases are a match to TRBD2. Germline CDR1 is LNHDA and CDR2 is SQIVND (reference sequence). V gave up 6 bases and J gave up 8 bases; unmatched junction bases: 7. The CDR3 contains 15 residues. The CDR3 sequence is CASSRLAGGAYEQFF. Written as DNA, the CDR3 is TGTGCCAGTAGCCGACTAGCGGGGGGTGCGTATGAGCAGTTCTTC.